Listed below are T cell receptor beta chains from one sample, sequenced in a study of molecular identifiers for immune sequencing clone quantification. TCRdb called the PCR reads again in MiXCR, with one record for every CDR3 protein. This sample has around 470,000 distinct CDR3 sequences, with around 21% found just once. Sequenced sample: naive CD8+ T cells from blood, with Jurkat cell RNA spiked in. The source of these receptors is a human donor in good health. Some libraries in this study had Jurkat cell RNA spiked in. CDR3s include the opening cysteine and the closing phenylalanine or tryptophan. A D gene is named only where the DNA matches it firmly. Size is stated for part of the rows, as once, few or many counts, or as a class when the clone is expanded.

j_gene	d_gene	v_gene	abundance	CDR3nt	CDR3aa
TRBJ2-2	NA	TRBV6-2/TRBV6-3	few	TGTGCCAGCAGTTACAGGCTATGGGCAGAAACCGGGGAGCTGTTTTTT	CASSYRLWAETGELFF
TRBJ2-5	TRBD2	TRBV13	NA	TGTGCCAGCAGCCCCCGACTAGCGGAGCCTCAAGAGGCCCAGTACTTC	CASSPRLAEPQEAQYF
TRBJ2-1	TRBD1	TRBV5-3	once	TGTGCCAGCAGCTTGGTGGGACAGGTCCACAATGAGCAGTTCTTC	CASSLVGQVHNEQFF
TRBJ1-5	TRBD1	TRBV6-6	NA	TGTGCCAGCAGTCGACAGGGCAATGGCAATCAGCCCCAGCATTTT	CASSRQGNGNQPQHF
TRBJ1-1	TRBD1	TRBV5-1	many	TGCGCCAGCAGCTTTAACAGGGGGGTTGAAGCTTTCTTT	CASSFNRGVEAFF
TRBJ2-5	TRBD1	TRBV5-1	many	TGCGCCAGCAGCTTGACCTTGGGGACAGTCCCCCAAGAGACCCAGTACTTC	CASSLTLGTVPQETQYF
TRBJ1-5	NA	TRBV19	few	TGTGCCAGTAGTGATGGGCCAGTTCAGCCCCAGCATTTT	CASSDGPVQPQHF
TRBJ1-1	NA	TRBV30	few	TGTGCCTGGAGTGAAGGGCAGGGGATCACTGAAGCTTTCTTT	CAWSEGQGITEAFF
TRBJ2-1	TRBD2	TRBV20-1	NA	TGCAGTGCTAGAGGGGAACTAGCGGGAGGGCCGGTAAAGCGTCCCTACAGTGAGCAGTTCTTC	CSARGELAGGPVKRPYSEQFF
TRBJ2-2	TRBD2	TRBV4-2	NA	TGTGCCAGCAGCCTAGGGGCCAGACTAGCGAGCACCGGGGAGCTGTTTTTT	CASSLGARLASTGELFF
TRBJ2-7	NA	TRBV10-3	many	TGTGCCATCAGTGAGTCACGTCGGGGTTACGAGCAGTACTTC	CAISESRRGYEQYF
TRBJ2-3	NA	TRBV19	few	TGTGCCAGCGCGACTGTCAGCACAGATACGCAGTATTTT	CASATVSTDTQYF
TRBJ2-2	TRBD2	TRBV5-1	NA	TGCGCCAGCAGCGCCGGGACTAGCGGGAGGTACGGCGGGGAGCTGTTTTTT	CASSAGTSGRYGGELFF
TRBJ2-1	NA	TRBV13	few	TGTGCCAGCAGCCGGAAAAGCTCCTACAATGAGCAGTTCTTC	CASSRKSSYNEQFF
TRBJ2-3	NA	TRBV11-2	NA	TGTGCCAGCAGCTTAGGAGCTTCGGACACAGATACGCAGTATTTT	CASSLGASDTDTQYF
TRBJ2-3	TRBD1	TRBV27	once	TGTGCCAGCAGTCTCATGGGACAGGGGATAGGGGATACGCAGTGTTTT	CASSLMGQGIGDTQCF
TRBJ2-5	TRBD2	TRBV5-6	few	TGTGCCAGCAGCTTGGCCGGGGGGTTTGAGACCCAGTACTTC	CASSLAGGFETQYF
TRBJ2-2	NA	TRBV7-8	many	TGTGCCAGCAGGTTTTTAACCGGGGAGCTGTTTTTT	CASRFLTGELFF
TRBJ2-1	NA	TRBV19	NA	TGTGCCAGTAGCGCCCTGGCGGTCCTGGGCAATGAGCAGTTCTTC	CASSALAVLGNEQFF
TRBJ2-3	NA	TRBV6-1	many	TGTGCCAGCAGGTACAGGGCTGATACGCAGTATTTT	CASRYRADTQYF
TRBJ2-6	NA	TRBV20-1	few	TGCAGTGCTAGAGATCCCGTCTTAAGCTCTGGGGCCAACGTCCTGACTTTC	CSARDPVLSSGANVLTF
TRBJ2-1	TRBD1	TRBV19	many	TGTGCCAGTAGTATCACAGGGGCTCGGGAGCAGTTCTTC	CASSITGAREQFF
TRBJ1-6	NA	TRBV19	many	TGTGCCAGTAGTCCAGGACTCTCCTATAATTCACCCCTCCACTTT	CASSPGLSYNSPLHF
TRBJ2-5	NA	TRBV11-2	NA	TGTGCCAGCAGCCAACCTGATAAGACCCAGTACTTC	CASSQPDKTQYF
TRBJ2-3	TRBD1	TRBV19	NA	TGTGCCAGTAGCGGGACAGCTTCCTCCACAGATACGCAGTATTTT	CASSGTASSTDTQYF
TRBJ2-3	TRBD2	TRBV7-2	many	TGTGCCAGCAGCCCGACTAGCGGGAGACTGGATACGCAGTATTTT	CASSPTSGRLDTQYF
TRBJ2-7	NA	TRBV24-1	few	TGTGCCACCAGTGATTCCCCGTCTGGAAACCACGAGCAGTACTTC	CATSDSPSGNHEQYF
TRBJ1-1	NA	TRBV2	many	TGTGCCAGCAGGATTAACACTGAAGCTTTCTTT	CASRINTEAFF